The 23 T cell receptor beta chains below come from one sample, sequenced in a study of regulatory and conventional T cells in RAG deficiency (dated by TCRdb to 2016 to 2017). Before genomic DNA extraction, conventional CD4+ T cells were isolated from blood as CD25-low CD127-high cells. The protocol used for the library was the immunoSEQ multiplex PCR assay. TCRdb limited this immuneACCESS table to in-frame rearrangements with V and J called. A share of clones is missing; checked studies link under half to unresolved V genes, and the rest is unexplained. The sample data list about 30,000 clones, and roughly 96% of these were observed just once. The biggest ten clones account for roughly 0.32% of the sample. These data were likewise used in another study, on regulatory T cells. As the second paper documents: In the multiplex PCR, 52 forward TRBV primers and 13 reverse TRBJ primers were used, and assay-based and computational corrections were applied for amplification bias.

The sample was CD25- CD4+ T cells sorted from blood. These receptors were obtained from a human donor in good health.

V usage is TRBV6-5 and J usage is TRBJ2-5, with 9 bases fitting TRBD2. The CDR3 spans 15 residues. V trimming: 5 bases; J trimming: 6 bases; junction bases outside the gene matches: 10. Germline V CDR1 and CDR2: MNHEY, SVGAGI. The CDR3 loop reads CASSSLSGGQQTQYF. The DNA of the CDR3 is TGTGCCAGCAGTAGCTTGAGCGGGGGGCAACAGACCCAGTACTTC.

The chain joins TRBV18 to TRBJ2-2; D might be TRBD1 (5 bases). Trimming stripped 0 bases from V and 1 base from J, with 9 bases between. This CDR3 contains 16 residues. Germline V gives CDR1 KGHSH, CDR2 LQKENI. For the CDR3, the DNA is TGTGCCAGCTCACCACCTTCAGGGCTGAACACCGGGGAGCTGTTTTTT. Translating gives CASSPPSGLNTGELFF.

The gene calls are TRBV27 and TRBJ2-1; 9 positions match TRBD2. This CDR3 contains 17 residues. The V gene end was trimmed by 7 bases and the J gene end by 8 bases; junction bases not matched to a gene: 18. Germline V gene data show CDR1 as MNHEY and CDR2 as SMNVEV (reference sequence). CDR3 coding DNA: TGTGCCAGCAAACAAACGGATCTAGCGGGATTTATCGATGAGCAGTTCTTC. Translated: CASKQTDLAGFIDEQFF.

In its sample, this clone was seen once. This sequence joins TRBV10-1 and TRBJ1-1; D is perhaps TRBD1 (6 bases). The V end lost 6 bases, the J end lost 5 bases, and 19 bases lay between the germline ends. Germline CDR1 and CDR2: WNHNN and SYGVQD (reference sequence). This CDR3 comprises 15 residues. Here the CDR3 reads CASSPFTGIYTEAFF. The CDR3 nucleotides are TGCGCCAGCAGCCCCTTTACAGGGATTTATACTGAAGCTTTCTTT.

Concerning this clone: An end of the junction differs from the germline gene, which may be a read error. In the same sample, other DNA sequences code for this CDR3. The chain joins TRBV25-1 to TRBJ1-6, with D perhaps TRBD1 (5 bases). Germline V CDR1 and CDR2: MGHDK, SYGVNS. The CDR3 length is 16 residues. CDR3 DNA: TGTGCCAGCAGTGAGCCAAAGGGGTTTTATAATTCCCCCCTCCACTTT. Encoded protein: CASSEPKGFYNSPLHF.

This clone was counted once. The chain couples TRBV6-5 to TRBJ1-1; D may be TRBD1 (5 bases). There are 15 residues in the CDR3. CDR1 MNHEY and CDR2 SVGAGI come from the germline V gene. The V gene lost 5 bases and the J gene lost 0 bases, with 13 bases spanning the gap. The CDR3: CASSRLTAMNTEAFF. The CDR3 DNA reads as TGTGCCAGCAGTAGATTGACAGCAATGAACACTGAAGCTTTCTTT.

The V gene is TRBV7-9, the J gene TRBJ2-3; TRBD1 matches at 7 bases. CDR1 is SEHNR, CDR2 FQNEAQ, per germline (reference sequence). V lost 5 bases to trimming and J lost 4 bases; unmatched junction nucleotides: 3. The CDR3 has 13 residues. The CDR3 DNA reads as TGTGCCAGCAGCCAACAGGGGCCAGATACGCAGTATTTT. As protein: CASSQQGPDTQYF.

The chain combines TRBV5-1 with TRBJ1-6; tentatively, D is TRBD1 (5 bases). Trimming pared 2 bases from V and 7 bases from J, leaving 13 bases between. The CDR3 loop spans 15 amino acids. Germline loops: CDR1 SGHRS, CDR2 YFSETQ. The DNA for the CDR3 is TGCGCCAGCAGCTTTAGTAGGGAGGGGAATTCACCCCTCCACTTT. Translation gives CASSFSREGNSPLHF.

The rearrangement links TRBV15 to TRBJ2-7, with 9 nucleotides matching TRBD1. V was clipped by 4 bases and J by 5 bases; unmatched bases: 9. The V gene's germline CDR1 is LNHNV and CDR2 YYDKDF (reference sequence). The CDR3 extends over 15 amino acids. The CDR3 is CATSTRDRGVDEQYF. Written as DNA, the CDR3 is TGTGCCACCAGCACCCGAGACAGGGGGGTCGACGAGCAGTACTTC. Using reference TRBV15 and TRBJ2-7 for the parts outside the CDR3, the full variable domain is DAMVIQNPRYQVTQFGKPVTLSCSQTLNHNVMYWYQQKSSQAPKLLFHYYDKDFNNEADTPDNFQSRRPNTSFCFLDIRSPGLGDTAMYLCATSTRDRGVDEQYFGPGTRLTVT.

This chain joins TRBV6-1 and TRBJ1-4, with TRBD1 matching over 8 bases. J gave up 13 bases and V 4 bases, and 14 bases lay outside the gene matches. The CDR3 extends over 15 amino acids. CDR1 and CDR2 (germline): MNHNS, SASEGT. CDR3 region: CASSGGTGLGTGLFF. The CDR3 nucleotides are TGTGCCAGCAGTGGCGGGACAGGTCTGGGGACAGGACTGTTTTTT.

The chain couples TRBV6-1 to TRBJ1-1; weak D call: TRBD1 (5 bases). CDR1 and CDR2 from the germline V gene are MNHNS and SASEGT. Trimming left V 1 base short and J 11 bases short, with 20 bases between. The CDR3 runs 15 residues. For the CDR3, the DNA is TGTGCCAGCAGTGAAGGATATATCAGGCAGGGTGGCGCTTTCTTT. This encodes CASSEGYIRQGGAFF.

The chain carries TRBV5-1 and TRBJ2-2, with 11 bases that match TRBD1. The germline V gene has CDR1 SGHRS and CDR2 YFSETQ. Unmatched junction bases numbered 2, after V lost 4 bases and J lost 3 bases. The CDR3 spans 15 residues. The CDR3 region has the DNA TGCGCCAGCAGCCGGGGACAGGGGGACACCGGGGAGCTGTTTTTT. It codes for CASSRGQGDTGELFF.

The chain is built from TRBV6-5 and TRBJ1-2; 8 bases fit TRBD1. Looked up from germline, CDR1 is MNHEY and CDR2 is SVGAGI. V lost 10 bases to trimming and J lost 8 bases; unmatched junction nucleotides: 9. The CDR3 spans 12 residues. The CDR3 loop is CATRDRSGGYTF. DNA for the CDR3: TGTGCCACCCGGGACAGGTCAGGAGGCTACACCTTC.

This chain uses TRBV5-1 with TRBJ2-1, with 12 bases fitting TRBD2. Looked up from germline, CDR1 is SGHRS and CDR2 is YFSETQ. The CDR3 covers 18 residues. After removal of 0 bases from V and 9 bases from J, the junction contained 13 bases not matched to a gene. DNA of the CDR3: TGCGCCAGCAGCTTGGCCAAGTCTAGCGGGGGGGCCGCTGGTGAGCAGTTCTTC. Translating gives CASSLAKSSGGAAGEQFF.

The V and J genes are TRBV29-1 and TRBJ2-3; TRBD1 matches 7 bases. Germline lookup yields CDR1 SQVTM and CDR2 ANQGSEA. V shed 6 bases and J 3 bases; nucleotides not matched to a gene: 9. The length of the CDR3 is 14 residues. CDR3: CSVFNRGRTDTQYF. The CDR3 DNA follows: TGCAGCGTCTTTAACAGGGGAAGGACAGATACGCAGTATTTT.

The chain couples TRBV7-9 to TRBJ1-6; the D is unclear. CDR1 and CDR2 from the germline V gene are SEHNR and FQNEAQ (reference sequence). The CDR3 length is 16 residues. Trimming took off 2 bases at V and 9 bases at J, with 17 bases between the two ends. Here the CDR3 reads CASSLFLARHASPLHF. CDR3 nucleotide sequence: TGTGCCAGCAGCTTATTTTTAGCGCGCCATGCTTCACCCCTCCACTTT.

The genes are TRBV20-1 and TRBJ2-7, with no clear D. Looked up from germline, CDR1 is DFQATT and CDR2 is SNEGSKA (reference sequence). Trimming stripped 1 base from V and 6 bases from J, with 7 bases between. CDR3 length: 11 amino acids. The CDR3 loop reads CSARVVGEQYF. As DNA, the CDR3 is TGCAGTGCTAGAGTGGTCGGCGAGCAGTACTTC.

The rearrangement uses TRBV29-1 and TRBJ2-1; D gene ambiguous. Trimming shortened V by 3 bases and J by 13 bases, and 13 bases separated the two germline ends. The CDR3 totals 11 residues. Germline CDR1 is SQVTM and CDR2 is ANQGSEA. The CDR3 DNA sequence: TGCAGCGTTGAGCTCCTTGGGCCCCAGTTCTTC. The encoded protein is CSVELLGPQFF.

The chain has TRBV2 and TRBJ2-3, with D maybe TRBD1 (5 bases). The V end lost 0 bases, the J end lost 4 bases, and 8 bases lay between the germline ends. CDR1 is SNHLY and CDR2 is FYNNEI in the germline V gene. The CDR3 is 14 amino acids. CDR3 sequence (DNA): TGTGCCAGCAGTGAAGCGCTGGGGCCAGATACGCAGTATTTT. This encodes CASSEALGPDTQYF. The full variable domain, rest sourced from reference TRBV2 and TRBJ2-3, is EPEVTQTPSHQVTQMGQEVILRCVPISNHLYFYWYRQILGQKVEFLVSFYNNEISEKSEIFDDQFSVERPDGSNFTLKIRSTKLEDSAMYFCASSEALGPDTQYFGPGTRLTVL.

V and J are TRBV5-1 and TRBJ2-6; D remains ambiguous. The germline CDR1 and CDR2 sequences are SGHRS and YFSETQ. With 1 base removed from V and 0 bases from J, the gap between germline ends came to 11 bases. The CDR3 has 17 amino acids. This chain's CDR3 is CASSLYVTISGANVLTF. CDR3 DNA sequence: TGCGCCAGCAGCTTGTATGTCACAATCTCTGGGGCCAACGTCCTGACTTTC.

With respect to this clone: Other DNA sequences from this sample encode an identical CDR3 as well. V gene TRBV7-2 combines with J gene TRBJ1-5, with 11 nucleotides matching TRBD1. V lost 4 bases, J lost 6 bases, and 2 bases stayed unmatched. The germline V gene has CDR1 SGHTA and CDR2 FQGNSA. The CDR3 is 14 residues long. The CDR3 DNA reads as TGTGCCAGCAGCTCGGACAGGGGGCGTCAGCCCCAGCATTTT. Residues: CASSSDRGRQPQHF.

This chain joins TRBV7-2 and TRBJ2-7; no clear D. The length of the CDR3 is 12 residues. The V gene lost 5 bases and the J gene lost 6 bases, with 11 bases spanning the gap. The germline V gene has CDR1 SGHTA and CDR2 FQGNSA. CDR3 loop: CASSISGGEQYF. CDR3 DNA: TGTGCCAGCAGCATATCAGGTGGCGAGCAGTACTTC.

V usage is TRBV4-2 and J usage is TRBJ2-3; TRBD2 is a possible D gene (6 bases). This CDR3 has 18 residues. With 5 bases removed from V and 1 base from J, the gap between germline ends came to 22 bases. Germline V gives CDR1 LGHNA, CDR2 YNFKEQ. CDR3 nucleotides: TGTGCCAGCAGCTTAACAGCGGGCCGCCCCTCTCGCACAGATACGCAGTATTTT. Translating gives CASSLTAGRPSRTDTQYF.